This TCR beta chain came from a study of blood T cells in healthy people across ages. Primed by a sample-barcoded 5' primer and a J-beta primer mix, a second PCR proceeded for about 6 to 11 cycles. Each cDNA molecule received a tag from a template-switch adaptor that had 12 random nucleotides. TCRdb recomputed calls from the 5' RACE reads with MiXCR, one row per CDR3 protein. The repertoire has nearly 1 million distinct CDR3 sequences, 51% of them found once; the top ten carry around 21%. CDR1 and CDR2 (germline): SGHDN, FVKESK. The CDR3 extends over 16 amino acids. Turning to this clonotype: Antigen: not known.

The donors, healthy Caucasians from Russia, were aged 6 to 90. Findings and caveats of the study: Higher naive T cell percentage went strongly together with higher TCR beta diversity. Measured against age, TCR beta diversity per million T cells decreased in a roughly linear manner.

The clonotype comes from a woman aged 60-75 years in good health. V is TRBV14 and J is TRBJ2-4; D is uncertain. Matching the DNA end better, TRBJ2-7 makes the J call doubtful. The material sequenced was blood. CDR3 DNA: TGTGCCAGCAGCCAGGCAGACTGGCGCCTTAGTTCCGAGCAGTACTTC. Protein product: CASSQADWRLSSEQYF.